These 23 T cell receptor beta chains came from one sample sequenced in a study of cytomegalovirus exposure and HLA in healthy donors. 60 Vbeta and 13 Jbeta primers were used in PCR. Measured with immunoSEQ multiplex PCR; TCRdb has only the in-frame clones, and not every one. The sample lists around 200,000 clones, 75% to 90% seen once, with under 0.85% in the top ten. Sequenced sample: PBMCs. These receptors all come from a boy between 5 and 17 years old in good health and CMV-seronegative.

The rearrangement links TRBV6-6 to TRBJ2-5; 9 positions agree with TRBD1. This CDR3 region has 14 residues. Germline V gene sequence: CDR1 MNHNY, CDR2 SVGAGI (reference sequence). V dropped 1 base and J dropped 7; count of bases not matched to a gene: 4. This chain's CDR3 is CASSYWTGEGTQYF. The CDR3 bases are TGTGCCAGCAGTTACTGGACAGGGGAAGGGACCCAGTACTTC.

This sequence joins TRBV5-4 and TRBJ1-6; 10 nucleotides line up with TRBD1. The CDR3 is 16 residues long. Germline V gives CDR1 SGHNT, CDR2 YYREEE (reference sequence). With 3 bases clipped from V and 3 bases from J, the junction kept 3 bases outside the gene matches. The chain's CDR3 is CASSSRTGGYNSPLHF. Written as DNA, the CDR3 is TGTGCCAGCAGCTCCCGGACAGGGGGCTATAATTCACCCCTCCACTTT.

This clone was recorded a few times. This chain joins TRBV7-9 and TRBJ1-4, with 7 bases matching TRBD1. There are 18 residues in the CDR3. Germline assignment: CDR1 SEHNR and CDR2 FQNEAQ (reference sequence). V trimming: 0 bases; J trimming: 6 bases; junction bases outside the gene matches: 13. Here the CDR3 reads CASSLALRQGVYYEKLFF. DNA for the CDR3: TGTGCCAGCAGCTTAGCGCTGCGACAGGGAGTCTACTATGAAAAACTGTTTTTT.

V usage is TRBV27 and J usage is TRBJ2-1; 7 nucleotides match TRBD1. V was pared by 4 bases and J by 0 bases, with 9 bases of the junction left unmatched. The CDR3 loop spans 17 amino acids. The germline V gene encodes CDR1 MNHEY and CDR2 SMNVEV (reference sequence). CDR3 protein: CASSSAGTEASYNEQFF. The CDR3 coding sequence is TGTGCCAGCAGTTCGGCCGGGACAGAAGCCTCCTACAATGAGCAGTTCTTC.

This clone was observed a handful of times. The chain links TRBV7-2 to TRBJ2-7; maybe TRBD1 (6 bases). V lost 5 bases, J lost 1 base, and 21 bases lay in between. CDR3 size: 17 residues. In germline, CDR1 is SGHTA, CDR2 FQGNSA. The DNA of the CDR3 is TGTGCCAGCAGCCTCGTCTCCAAGACAGGTCGTTCCTACGAGCAGTACTTC. Its protein product is CASSLVSKTGRSYEQYF.

The chain uses TRBV7-9 and TRBJ1-1; D may be TRBD1 (5 bases). V was shortened by 7 bases and J by 3 bases, with 27 bases between the two germline ends. Germline CDR1 is SEHNR and CDR2 is FQNEAQ (reference sequence). This CDR3 has 18 residues. The CDR3 reads CASIRRSMWGDQDTEAFF. The CDR3 DNA reads as TGTGCCAGCATCCGCCGGTCGATGTGGGGGGATCAGGACACTGAAGCTTTCTTT.

The chain joins TRBV19 to TRBJ2-7; D possibly corresponds to TRBD2 (6 bases). V lost 3 bases and J lost 2, with 14 bases in between. Germline loops: CDR1 LNHDA, CDR2 SQIVND (reference sequence). The CDR3 has 15 amino acids. For the CDR3, the DNA is TGTGCCAGTAGTATTGGCAGGGACTTCACCTACGAGCAGTACTTC. This gives the protein CASSIGRDFTYEQYF.

The chain combines TRBV4-1 with TRBJ1-4; D is perhaps TRBD1 (6 bases). This CDR3 is 15 amino acids long. The V gene's germline CDR1 is MGHRA and CDR2 YSYEKL. Trimming removed 0 bases at V and 7 bases at J, with 12 bases between. The CDR3 DNA reads TGCGCCAGCAGCCAAGATCGAACAGGGAGTGAAAAACTGTTTTTT. This translates into CASSQDRTGSEKLFF.

The chain recombines TRBV5-1 with TRBJ1-2; D is undetermined. Trimming took 0 bases from V and 4 from J, leaving 4 bases between them. The germline gives CDR1 SGHRS, CDR2 YFSETQ. This CDR3 spans 12 amino acids. CDR3 protein: CASSLDSYGYTF. CDR3 sequence (DNA): TGCGCCAGCAGCTTGGACAGCTATGGCTACACCTTC. Filled out from reference TRBV5-1 and TRBJ1-2, the complete variable domain reads KAGVTQTPRYLIKTRGQQVTLSCSPISGHRSVSWYQQTPGQGLQFLFEYFSETQRNKGNFPGRFSGRQFSNSRSEMNVSTLELGDSALYLCASSLDSYGYTFGSGTRLTVV.

The table lists this clone with a count of one. This same CDR3 is encoded by further DNA sequences in the sample. The chain couples TRBV5-4 to TRBJ1-4; D perhaps matches TRBD1 (6 bases). The CDR3 loop spans 14 amino acids. Trimming removed 2 bases from V and 5 bases from J, with 10 bases in between. The germline V gene encodes CDR1 SGHNT and CDR2 YYREEE (reference sequence). Here the CDR3 reads CASSLQGTNEKLFF. CDR3 DNA: TGTGCCAGCAGCTTACAGGGTACCAATGAAAAACTGTTTTTT.

This clone has only a few counts. The J gene is TRBJ1-1, the V gene TRBV5-5, with D hard to call. The V end was cut by 3 bases, the J end by 1 base, with 10 bases between. Per the germline V gene, CDR1 is SGHKS and CDR2 is YYEKEE (reference sequence). CDR3 length: 14 amino acids. As DNA, the CDR3 is TGTGCCAGCAGCTGGGAGGCGACGAACACTGAAGCTTTCTTT. The encoded protein is CASSWEATNTEAFF.

This chain links TRBV6-5 with TRBJ1-1; unclear D gene. The germline V and J ends were trimmed by 5 bases and 2 bases, with 12 bases remaining between them. This CDR3 spans 14 amino acids. Germline loops: CDR1 MNHEY, CDR2 SVGAGI. The CDR3 reads CASSHRRGNTEAFF. The CDR3 DNA reads TGTGCCAGCAGTCATCGGCGGGGAAACACTGAAGCTTTCTTT.

The V gene is TRBV7-8, the J gene TRBJ2-5; 7 bases are shared with TRBD2. V shed 3 bases, J shed 5 bases, and the junction held 9 bases outside the gene matches. The CDR3 is 15 residues long. CDR1 is SGHVS and CDR2 is FQNEAQ in the germline V gene. Here the CDR3 DNA reads TGTGCCAGCAGCTTCGGGGGAGGGCCGACGGAGACCCAGTACTTC. This sequence encodes CASSFGGGPTETQYF.

The chain employs TRBV11-2 and TRBJ1-1; D might be TRBD1 (5 bases). Germline V gene sequence: CDR1 SGHAT, CDR2 FQNNGV. Trimming left V 1 base short and J 2 bases short, with 11 bases between. This CDR3 has 15 residues. CDR3 loop: CASSLGPRANTEAFF. CDR3 nucleotide sequence: TGTGCCAGCAGCTTAGGGCCCAGGGCAAACACTGAAGCTTTCTTT.

This clone was picked up a small number of times. This chain connects TRBV9 to TRBJ1-1; D not certain. Trimming took 3 bases from V and 7 from J, leaving 19 bases between them. Germline V gives CDR1 SGDLS, CDR2 YYNGEE. The CDR3 spans 15 residues. The CDR3 sequence is CASSADRSGGCEAFF. CDR3 nucleotide sequence: TGTGCCAGCAGCGCAGATCGGTCGGGAGGCTGTGAAGCTTTCTTT.

J is TRBJ1-2 and V is TRBV7-2; D is unclear. Germline V gives CDR1 SGHTA, CDR2 FQGNSA. This CDR3 contains 13 residues. Trimming stripped 1 base from V and 10 bases from J, with 13 bases between. CDR3 in amino acids: CASSLGGSDSYTF. The CDR3 DNA follows: TGTGCCAGCAGCTTAGGAGGATCGGACTCCTACACCTTC.

J is TRBJ1-2 and V is TRBV19; 10 nucleotides agree with TRBD1. The J segment lost 4 bases and the V segment lost 4 bases, leaving 9 bases of the junction unmatched. The CDR3 runs 16 residues. Per germline, CDR1 LNHDA and CDR2 SQIVND (reference sequence). CDR3 sequence: CASSRGQGGSGYGYTF. The CDR3 bases are TGTGCCAGTAGTAGAGGACAGGGGGGGTCGGGCTATGGCTACACCTTC.

This clone was detected once. The genes are TRBV9 and TRBJ2-4, with D perhaps matching TRBD1 (6 bases). The length of the CDR3 is 20 residues. In germline, CDR1 is SGDLS, CDR2 YYNGEE. Between the trimmed V and J ends, which lost 0 bases and 1 base, there was a span of 23 bases. The CDR3 nucleotides are TGTGCCAGCAGCGTAGGATCCCAGGGGATCCAAACTATGGCCAAAAACATTCAGTACTTC. It is translated as CASSVGSQGIQTMAKNIQYF.

J is TRBJ2-2 and V is TRBV5-4; TRBD1 matches 10 bases. CDR1 is SGHNT and CDR2 is YYREEE in the germline V gene (reference sequence). The CDR3 extends over 15 amino acids. V trimming: 3 bases; J trimming: 3 bases; junction bases outside the gene matches: 2. CDR3 DNA sequence: TGTGCCAGCAGCTCGGGACAGGGGTACACCGGGGAGCTGTTTTTT. Its translation: CASSSGQGYTGELFF.

The chain couples TRBV4-1 to TRBJ2-2, with D possibly matching TRBD2 (6 bases). Deletions cut 10 bases from V and 6 bases from J, with 33 bases between. CDR3 length: 19 residues. Germline V CDR1 and CDR2: MGHRA, YSYEKL. CDR3: CATAFGSSLAERRPGELFF. The CDR3 region has the DNA TGCGCCACCGCCTTCGGGAGCAGCCTGGCAGAGAGGAGACCCGGGGAGCTGTTTTTT.

The chain is built from TRBV12-5 and TRBJ2-2; 11 bases align to TRBD2. CDR3 length equals 15 residues. The ends lost 5 bases at V and 4 bases at J; junction bases unmatched: 3. Looked up from germline, CDR1 is LGHNT and CDR2 is FRNRAP. Here the CDR3 reads CASGPGLAGTGELFF. Written as DNA, the CDR3 is TGTGCTAGTGGTCCCGGACTAGCGGGCACCGGGGAGCTGTTTTTT.

CDR3 residues: CASSLVGVEGPGQETQYF. The CDR3 DNA sequence: TGTGCCAGCAGCTTAGTAGGAGTGGAGGGTCCGGGCCAAGAGACCCAGTACTTC. The chain employs TRBV7-6 and TRBJ2-5; D perhaps matches TRBD2 (6 bases). V lost 1 base, J lost 1 base, and 19 bases lay in between. Germline lookup yields CDR1 SGHVS and CDR2 FNYEAQ. This CDR3 region has 18 residues.

This clone was counted between two and nine times. The chain links TRBV5-4 to TRBJ1-2; D might be TRBD1 (6 bases). The CDR3 length is 16 residues. The V gene's germline CDR1 is SGHNT and CDR2 YYREEE (reference sequence). V was pared by 4 bases and J by 8 bases, with 24 bases between. CDR3 region: CASSPSGPYRESGYTF. In DNA form, the CDR3 reads TGTGCCAGCAGCCCGAGCGGACCCTACAGGGAGAGCGGCTACACCTTC.